This T cell receptor beta chain was identified in a study of cytomegalovirus exposure and HLA in healthy donors. Findings and limits, study-wide: Cytomegalovirus status was reportedly diagnosed by the classifier with high sensitivity and specificity.

It was healthy bone marrow donors who served as donors. The PCR ran on 60 Vbeta and 13 Jbeta primers. The protocol was immunoSEQ multiplex PCR, while the TCRdb copy is restricted to in-frame clones and leaves out a portion. Altogether approximately 81,000 clones are present, 65% to 85% being singletons, with the ten largest covering about 2.4%. The CDR3 is 13 residues long. With V trimmed by 6 bases and J by 3 bases, 2 bases remained unmatched. Germline-derived CDR1 and CDR2 are SEHNR and FQNEAQ (reference sequence). Concerning this clone: Antigen unknown.

The sequence was obtained from a woman in her forties or fifties in good health and CMV-seronegative. Material: PBMCs. The rearrangement joins TRBV7-9 to TRBJ2-3; 8 bases are a match to TRBD1. CDR3 sequence (DNA): TGTGCCAGCAGTACAGGGGGAACAGATACGCAGTATTTT. Translated: CASSTGGTDTQYF. The full variable domain, with the rest looked up from reference TRBV7-9 and TRBJ2-3, is DTGVSQNPRHKITKRGQNVTFRCDPISEHNRLYWYRQTLGQGPEFLTYFQNEAQLEKSRLLSDRFSAERPKGSFSTLEIQRTEQGDSAMYLCASSTGGTDTQYFGPGTRLTVL.